This T cell receptor (beta chain) was captured by sequencing in a study of CD4+ T cells in melanoma. Measured with immunoSEQ multiplex PCR; TCRdb has only the in-frame clones, and not every one. The sample lists more than 110,000 clones; 80% to 95% were seen once. The germline CDR1 and CDR2 sequences are WNHNN and SYGVQD (reference sequence). There are 16 residues in the CDR3. The V and J ends lost 0 bases and 6 bases respectively, with 15 bases between them. The source of this sequence is a human donor with melanoma. The V and J genes are TRBV10-1 and TRBJ2-1, with D perhaps TRBD2 (7 bases). Here the CDR3 DNA reads TGCGCCAGCAGTGAGTCGAAGGGGGGGGCAATCAATGAGCAGTTCTTC. As protein: CASSESKGGAINEQFF.